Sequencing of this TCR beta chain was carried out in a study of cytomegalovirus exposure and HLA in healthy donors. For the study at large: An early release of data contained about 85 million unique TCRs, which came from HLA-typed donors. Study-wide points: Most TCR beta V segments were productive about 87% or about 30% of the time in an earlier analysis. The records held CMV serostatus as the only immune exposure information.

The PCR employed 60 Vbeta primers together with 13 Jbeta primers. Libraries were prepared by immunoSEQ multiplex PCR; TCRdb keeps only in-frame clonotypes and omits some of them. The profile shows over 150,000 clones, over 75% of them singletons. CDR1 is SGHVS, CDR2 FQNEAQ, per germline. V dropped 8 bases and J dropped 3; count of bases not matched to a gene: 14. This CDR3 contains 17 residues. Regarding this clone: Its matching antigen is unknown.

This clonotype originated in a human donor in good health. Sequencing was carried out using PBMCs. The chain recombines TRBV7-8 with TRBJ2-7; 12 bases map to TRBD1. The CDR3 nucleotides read TGTGCCAGCCCTTCCACGGGACAGGGGGCTGTTAGCTACGAGCAGTACTTC. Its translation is CASPSTGQGAVSYEQYF.